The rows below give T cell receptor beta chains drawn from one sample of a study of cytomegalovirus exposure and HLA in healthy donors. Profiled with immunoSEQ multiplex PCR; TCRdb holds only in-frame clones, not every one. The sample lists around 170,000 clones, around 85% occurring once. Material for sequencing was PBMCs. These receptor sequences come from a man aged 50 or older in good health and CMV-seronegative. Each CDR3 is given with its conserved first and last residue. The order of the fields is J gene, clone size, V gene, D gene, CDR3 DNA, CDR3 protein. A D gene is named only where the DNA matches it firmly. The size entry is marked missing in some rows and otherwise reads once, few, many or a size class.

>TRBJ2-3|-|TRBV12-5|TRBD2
TGTGCTAGTGGTTTGGTAGCGGGGGCGGCCGATACGCAGTATTTT
CASGLVAGAADTQYF
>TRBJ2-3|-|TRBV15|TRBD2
TGTGCCACCAGCCCCCGGACTAGCGGGGCGCCTCTGCAGTATTTT
CATSPRTSGAPLQYF
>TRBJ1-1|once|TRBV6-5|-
TGTGCCAGCACTCGGGGATTGAACACTGAAGCTTTCTTT
CASTRGLNTEAFF
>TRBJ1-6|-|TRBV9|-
TGTGCCAGCAGCGTAATACCGTCCGAGGGTCGCACACCCCTCCACTTT
CASSVIPSEGRTPLHF
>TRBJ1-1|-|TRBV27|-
TGTGCCAGCAGTGCCGAGACAGTCGTTGATGAAGCTTTCTTT
CASSAETVVDEAFF
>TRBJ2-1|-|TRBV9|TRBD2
TGTGCCAGCAGCGGCGGACTAGCGGGGGTTGAGCAGTTCTTC
CASSGGLAGVEQFF
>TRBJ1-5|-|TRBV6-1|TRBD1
TGTGCCAGCAGCCTGGACAGGGGACAGCCCCAGCATTTT
CASSLDRGQPQHF
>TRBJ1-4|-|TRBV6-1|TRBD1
TGTGCCAGCAGTCGACAGGGGTTACTGTTTTTT
CASSRQGLLFF
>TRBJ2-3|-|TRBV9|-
TGTGCCAGCAGCGTTCTAGTGGATACGCAGTATTTT
CASSVLVDTQYF
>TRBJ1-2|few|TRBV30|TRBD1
TGTGCCTGGGTCCGGGGGACAGCACGTTCGAGCTATGGCTACACCTTC
CAWVRGTARSSYGYTF
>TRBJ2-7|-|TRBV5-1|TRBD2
TGCGCCAGCAGCTTGAGCGCAACCGGGACTACTTCCTACGAGCAGTACTTC
CASSLSATGTTSYEQYF
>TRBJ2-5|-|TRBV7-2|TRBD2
TGTGCCAGCAGCATGGGACTAGCGGGGGAACAAGAGACCCAGTACTTC
CASSMGLAGEQETQYF
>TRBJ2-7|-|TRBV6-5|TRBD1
TGTGCCAGCAGCTCCGGGACAGGAGAATACGAGCAGTACTTC
CASSSGTGEYEQYF
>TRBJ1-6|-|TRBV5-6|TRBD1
TGTGCCAGCAGCCAGGACAGGGTAAATTCACCCCTCCACTTT
CASSQDRVNSPLHF
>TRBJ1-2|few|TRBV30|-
TGTGCCTGGAGTGTACGGGCGGGAGGATCCGGCTACACCTTC
CAWSVRAGGSGYTF
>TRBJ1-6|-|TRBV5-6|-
TGTGCCAGCAGCCGGGGGGGGAGCTCCTATAATTCACCCCTCCACTTT
CASSRGGSSYNSPLHF
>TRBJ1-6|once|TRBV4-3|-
TGCGCCAGCAGCCAAGTGCGGCAGAATAATTCACCCCTCCACTTT
CASSQVRQNNSPLHF
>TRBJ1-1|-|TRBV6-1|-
TGTGCCAGCACCAGAGGACAGCCAGGAAGTAACGCAGCTTTCTTT
CASTRGQPGSNAAFF
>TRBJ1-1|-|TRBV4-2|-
TGTGCCAGCAGCATCACTCCCAGAAAGATAGCGGGGAACACTGAAGCTTTCTTT
CASSITPRKIAGNTEAFF
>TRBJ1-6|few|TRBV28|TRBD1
TGTGCCAGCACCCCGGGACAGGGGCGTTCACCCCTCCACTTT
CASTPGQGRSPLHF